The rows below give T cell receptor beta chains drawn from one sample of a study of metastatic and nonmetastatic thyroid tumors. From the PCR reads, TCRdb re-called clones with MiXCR. The profile shows under 45,000 clones, 28% of them singletons. The specimen was blood. Receptors originate from a male donor with papillary thyroid cancer or a benign thyroid nodule (not recorded which). Some clones in this sample may be carry-over from other donors' samples. Both conserved end residues are part of each CDR3. Where a row states a size, it is once, few, many or the class of an expanded clone; other rows omit it.

CDR3 protein: CASSLDTLGVGYTF
clone size: many
V gene: TRBV3-1
J gene: TRBJ1-2

CDR3 protein: CASSYSPDSSYEQYF
clone size: few
V gene: TRBV6-5
J gene: TRBJ2-7

CDR3 protein: CASSPRRTGASTDTQYF
clone size: NA
V gene: TRBV11-2
J gene: TRBJ2-3

CDR3 protein: CASSHEDTTNEKLFF
clone size: many
V gene: TRBV3-1
J gene: TRBJ1-4

CDR3 protein: CASTSGRFGEKLFF
clone size: many
V gene: TRBV6-1
J gene: TRBJ1-4

CDR3 protein: CASSQDRGREAFF
clone size: NA
V gene: TRBV3-1
J gene: TRBJ1-1

CDR3 protein: CSARIPGQGHRPAFF
clone size: many
V gene: TRBV20-1
J gene: TRBJ1-1

CDR3 protein: CASSQIGGTTDTQYF
clone size: many
V gene: TRBV6-1
J gene: TRBJ2-3

CDR3 protein: CASSARDSGELFF
clone size: NA
V gene: TRBV6-1
J gene: TRBJ2-2

CDR3 protein: CASSYLAGGQETQYF
clone size: few
V gene: TRBV6-2/TRBV6-3
J gene: TRBJ2-5

CDR3 protein: CASCLVLSSWRVERFF
clone size: few
V gene: TRBV12-5
J gene: TRBJ2-1